This TCR beta chain appears in the sequencing data of a study of control samples from healthy donors and cancer patients. CDR1 and CDR2 from the germline V gene are MNHEY and SVGAGI. This CDR3 is 13 amino acids long. The ends lost 6 bases at V and 8 bases at J; junction bases unmatched: 4. Sequencing was performed with immunoSEQ multiplex PCR; in TCRdb, only in-frame clones are kept and a portion is missing. The table has about 49,000 clones, 86% seen once; the top ten hold about 3%. The TCR comes from a woman between 50 and 59 years old with lung cancer. What was sequenced was PBMCs. This chain connects TRBV6-5 to TRBJ2-1; 10 bases agree with TRBD1. CDR3 amino acids: CASRRGQGYEQFF. In DNA form, the CDR3 reads TGTGCCAGCAGGAGGGGACAGGGGTATGAGCAGTTCTTC.